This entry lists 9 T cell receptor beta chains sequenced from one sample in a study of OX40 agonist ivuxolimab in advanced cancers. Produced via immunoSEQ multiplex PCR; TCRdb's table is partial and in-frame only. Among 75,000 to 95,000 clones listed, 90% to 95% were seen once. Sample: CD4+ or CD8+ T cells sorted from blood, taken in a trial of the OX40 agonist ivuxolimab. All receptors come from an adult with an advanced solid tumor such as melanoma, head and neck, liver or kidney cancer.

CDR3 sequence: CASSLTSATGSYGYTF. CDR3 coding DNA: TGTGCCAGCAGTCTCACTTCCGCGACAGGGTCCTATGGCTACACCTTC. J is TRBJ1-2 and V is TRBV27, with TRBD1 matching over 7 bases. CDR3 length equals 16 residues. The J segment lost 4 bases and the V segment lost 5 bases, leaving 13 bases of the junction unmatched. Per germline, CDR1 MNHEY and CDR2 SMNVEV (reference sequence).

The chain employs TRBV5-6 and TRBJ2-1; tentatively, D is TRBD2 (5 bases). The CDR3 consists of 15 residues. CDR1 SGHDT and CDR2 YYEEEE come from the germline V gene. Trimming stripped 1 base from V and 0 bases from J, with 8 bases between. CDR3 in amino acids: CASSLMGSSYNEQFF. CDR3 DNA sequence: TGTGCCAGCAGCTTGATGGGGAGCTCCTACAATGAGCAGTTCTTC.

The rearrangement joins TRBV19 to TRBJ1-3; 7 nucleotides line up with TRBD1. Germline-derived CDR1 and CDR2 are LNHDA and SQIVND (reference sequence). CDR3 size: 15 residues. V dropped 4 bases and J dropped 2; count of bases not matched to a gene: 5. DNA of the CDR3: TGTGCCAGTAGTAAGGGGGCCCATCCTGGAAACACCATATATTTT. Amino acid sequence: CASSKGAHPGNTIYF. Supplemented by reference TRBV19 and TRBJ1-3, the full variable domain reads DGGITQSPKYLFRKEGQNVTLSCEQNLNHDAMYWYRQDPGQGLRLIYYSQIVNDFQKGDIAEGYSVSREKKESFPLTVTSAQKNPTAFYLCASSKGAHPGNTIYFGEGSWLTVV.

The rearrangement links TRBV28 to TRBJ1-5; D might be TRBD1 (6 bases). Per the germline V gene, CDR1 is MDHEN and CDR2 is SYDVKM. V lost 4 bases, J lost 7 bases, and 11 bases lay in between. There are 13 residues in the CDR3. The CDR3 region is CASSSRTEQPQHF. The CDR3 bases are TGTGCCAGCAGTTCTCGGACAGAGCAGCCCCAGCATTTT.

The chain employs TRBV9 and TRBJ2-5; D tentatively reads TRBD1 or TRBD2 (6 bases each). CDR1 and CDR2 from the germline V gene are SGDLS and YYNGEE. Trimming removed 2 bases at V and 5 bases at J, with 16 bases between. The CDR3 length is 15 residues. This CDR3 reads CASSVRLGGMETQYF. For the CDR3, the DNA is TGTGCCAGCAGCGTTCGTCTAGGGGGGATGGAGACCCAGTACTTC.

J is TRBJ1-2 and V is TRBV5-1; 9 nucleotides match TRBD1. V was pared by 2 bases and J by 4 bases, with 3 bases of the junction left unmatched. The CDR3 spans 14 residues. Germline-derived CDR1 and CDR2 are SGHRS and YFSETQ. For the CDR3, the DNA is TGCGCCAGCAGCTTACAGGGGGCGGGCTATGGCTACACCTTC. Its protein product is CASSLQGAGYGYTF.

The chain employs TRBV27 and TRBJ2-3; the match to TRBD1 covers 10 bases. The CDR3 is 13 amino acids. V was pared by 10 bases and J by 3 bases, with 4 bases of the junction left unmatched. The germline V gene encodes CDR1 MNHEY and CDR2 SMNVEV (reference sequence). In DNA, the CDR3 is TGTGCCACCTCGGACAGGGGGACAGATACGCAGTATTTT. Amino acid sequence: CATSDRGTDTQYF.

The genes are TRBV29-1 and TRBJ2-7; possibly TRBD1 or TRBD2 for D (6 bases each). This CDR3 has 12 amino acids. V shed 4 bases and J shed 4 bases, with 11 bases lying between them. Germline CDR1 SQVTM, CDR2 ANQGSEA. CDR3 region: CSVVEGGYEQYF. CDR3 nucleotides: TGCAGCGTTGTAGAGGGGGGTTACGAGCAGTACTTC.

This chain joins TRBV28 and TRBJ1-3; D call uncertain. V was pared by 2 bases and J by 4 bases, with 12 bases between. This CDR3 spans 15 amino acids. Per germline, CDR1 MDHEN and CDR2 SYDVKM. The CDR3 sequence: CASSLPTSGGNTIYF. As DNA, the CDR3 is TGTGCCAGCAGTTTACCCACGTCGGGGGGAAACACCATATATTTT.